The 5 T cell receptor beta chains below come from one sample, sequenced in a study of shared clonotypes between healthy human individuals. Terminally differentiated effector memory CD45RA+ cells were excluded by CCR7 positive selection of CD45RO-negative cells. Some clones are missing from TCRdb's copy, which holds only in-frame ones; the method was immunoSEQ multiplex PCR. The table records 450,000 to 700,000 clones, less than 97% of them present only once. Sequenced: naive CD8+ T cells sorted from blood. These receptors were collected from a woman aged 25 to 45 in good health.

The chain employs TRBV5-1 and TRBJ1-1, with D tentatively TRBD1 (5 bases). The CDR3 is made up of 16 amino acids. V gave up 3 bases and J gave up 0 bases, with 15 bases separating them. Germline-derived CDR1 and CDR2 are SGHRS and YFSETQ. This chain's CDR3 is CASSWAIGTVNTEAFF. CDR3 DNA: TGCGCCAGCAGCTGGGCCATCGGGACGGTGAACACTGAAGCTTTCTTT.

The genes are TRBV28 and TRBJ2-3, with D possibly matching TRBD2 (6 bases). V gave up 7 bases and J gave up 2 bases, with 16 bases separating them. The CDR3 runs 15 residues. From germline, CDR1 is MDHEN and CDR2 SYDVKM. DNA for the CDR3: TGTGCCAGCAACCAACTAGCCCAGAACACAGATACGCAGTATTTT. It translates to CASNQLAQNTDTQYF.

The V gene is TRBV13, the J gene TRBJ1-3; TRBD1 agrees at 10 bases. CDR3 length equals 16 residues. Per the germline V gene, CDR1 is PRHDT and CDR2 is FYEKMQ (reference sequence). With V trimmed by 5 bases and J by 1 base, 5 bases remained unmatched. The CDR3 DNA sequence: TGTGCCAGCAGCGGCTGGGACAGGGGTTCTGGAAACACCATATATTTT. Translated: CASSGWDRGSGNTIYF.

The chain employs TRBV19 and TRBJ1-1; the D gene is possibly TRBD1 (5 bases). Trimming took off 3 bases at V and 0 bases at J, with 11 bases between the two ends. The germline V gene encodes CDR1 LNHDA and CDR2 SQIVND (reference sequence). This CDR3 has 15 residues. In nucleotides, the CDR3 is TGTGCCAGTAGTATCAGCGACAGCATGAACACTGAAGCTTTCTTT. Translating it yields CASSISDSMNTEAFF.

V usage is TRBV28 and J usage is TRBJ1-1; unclear D gene. CDR1 is MDHEN, CDR2 SYDVKM, per germline. The CDR3 is made up of 13 amino acids. Deletions cut 4 bases from V and 1 base from J, with 7 bases between. The CDR3 nucleotides read TGTGCCAGCAGTTGGAAGGGGAACACTGAAGCTTTCTTT. Encoded protein: CASSWKGNTEAFF.